Each of the 2 T cell receptor beta chains below was sequenced from the same sample in a study of cytomegalovirus exposure and HLA in healthy donors. It was with 60 Vbeta and 13 Jbeta primers that the PCR ran. Assay used: immunoSEQ multiplex PCR; TCRdb lists only in-frame clones, some missing. The data show more than 150,000 clones, 82% seen once. Sequenced sample: PBMCs. The receptors shown here come from a woman between 50 and 59 years old in good health and CMV-seropositive.

The rearrangement uses TRBV19 and TRBJ1-2; D uncertain. The CDR3 loop spans 14 amino acids. CDR1 is LNHDA, CDR2 SQIVND, per germline (reference sequence). V lost 8 bases to trimming and J lost 7 bases, with 20 bases between them. CDR3 sequence reads: CASGQYGGERGYTF. CDR3 coding DNA: TGTGCCAGTGGGCAATACGGAGGTGAGCGTGGCTACACCTTC.

The V gene is TRBV19, the J gene TRBJ1-2; D uncertain. CDR1 is LNHDA and CDR2 is SQIVND in the germline V gene (reference sequence). Trimming removed 5 bases at V and 2 bases at J, with 15 bases between. This CDR3 region has 15 residues. The DNA of the CDR3 is TGTGCCAGTAGTGACGAGGGTAGGTGGAACTATGGCTACACCTTC. This gives the protein CASSDEGRWNYGYTF. Together with reference TRBV19 and TRBJ1-2, the CDR3 gives the full variable domain: DGGITQSPKYLFRKEGQNVTLSCEQNLNHDAMYWYRQDPGQGLRLIYYSQIVNDFQKGDIAEGYSVSREKKESFPLTVTSAQKNPTAFYLCASSDEGRWNYGYTFGSGTRLTVV.